This T cell receptor beta chain was found in a study of blood T cell repertoires in COVID-19. Data came from immunoSEQ multiplex PCR; TCRdb stores just in-frame clones and leaves some out. The table includes 98,000 or so clones, roughly 80% detected once. Germline values: CDR1 MNHEY, CDR2 SVGEGT. The ends lost 6 bases at V and 7 bases at J; junction bases unmatched: 7. The CDR3 is 13 residues long. This TCR was sampled from a woman of 80 years or more with active or convalescent COVID-19. This chain connects TRBV6-2 or TRBV6-3 to TRBJ1-2; 8 bases fit TRBD1. The sequencing input was peripheral blood. The CDR3: CASSLGTGGGYTF. The CDR3 DNA reads as TGTGCCAGCAGCCTCGGGACAGGTGGTGGCTACACCTTC.